These 5 T cell receptor beta chains originate from one sample sequenced in a study of blood T cell repertoires in COVID-19 (dated by TCRdb to 2019 to 2021). To prepare the library, the immunoSEQ multiplex PCR assay was applied. Imported from immuneACCESS, the table was reduced by TCRdb to in-frame sequences with V and J called. These copies leave out some clones; in studies compared against another copy, an unresolved V gene accounts for under half, and the cause of the remainder is not known. For this sample the table gives about 220,000 clones, of which around 90% were detected only once. The ten top clones hold about 2.6% of the sample. Sequenced input: PBMCs or T cells enriched from blood (not recorded which). These receptors were collected from a woman under 40 who had recovered from COVID-19.

The J gene is TRBJ1-2, the V gene TRBV5-1; the D is unclear. CDR3 length: 12 amino acids. Germline values: CDR1 SGHRS, CDR2 YFSETQ. The V end lost 2 bases, the J end lost 2 bases, and 4 bases lay between the germline ends. CDR3 coding DNA: TGCGCCAGCAGCTTTTCAAACTATGGCTACACCTTC. Protein: CASSFSNYGYTF.

The chain couples TRBV23-1 to TRBJ2-1, with 12 bases lining up with TRBD2. TRBV23-1 is designated an ORF whose function remains uncertain. This CDR3 has 17 amino acids. V lost 4 bases to trimming and J lost 8 bases; unmatched junction nucleotides: 12. CDR3 sequence reads: CASSRQLAGGHPDEQFF. The DNA of the CDR3 is TGCGCCAGCAGTCGCCAACTAGCGGGGGGCCATCCCGATGAGCAGTTCTTC.

The table lists this clone with a count of one. The CDR3 DNA follows: TGTGCCAGTAGTATGTCGTACAATCAGCCCCAGCATTTT. Protein: CASSMSYNQPQHF. The rearrangement links TRBV19 to TRBJ1-5, with D unresolved. The germline V gene has CDR1 LNHDA and CDR2 SQIVND (reference sequence). The CDR3 has 13 amino acids. Trimming stripped 3 bases from V and 3 bases from J, with 6 bases between.

The genes are TRBV5-1 and TRBJ1-1; perhaps TRBD1 as D (5 bases). The CDR3 length is 11 residues. V lost 5 bases, J lost 7 bases, and 9 bases lay in between. Germline V CDR1 and CDR2: SGHRS, YFSETQ. The CDR3 DNA reads as TGCGCCAGCAGTCTTCAGGGTGAAGCTTTCTTT. Amino acid sequence: CASSLQGEAFF.

There are many counts of this clone. This rearrangement joins TRBV5-4 to TRBJ1-1; D might be TRBD1 (5 bases). With 0 bases removed from V and 3 bases from J, the gap between germline ends came to 12 bases. CDR3 size: 15 residues. Germline CDR1 is SGHNT and CDR2 is YYREEE (reference sequence). DNA of the CDR3: TGTGCCAGCAGCTTGGAGGAAGTAGGGGACACTGAAGCTTTCTTT. It yields the protein CASSLEEVGDTEAFF.